These 24 T cell receptor beta chains originate from one sample sequenced in a study of blood T cell repertoires in COVID-19. Repertoires were generated with immunoSEQ multiplex PCR, while TCRdb's copy carries only in-frame clones and drops some. The table has roughly 150,000 clones, 80% to 85% seen once; the top ten hold roughly a tenth. The sequencing sample was made of peripheral blood. These receptor sequences come from a man aged 65 to 85 with active or convalescent COVID-19.

The rearrangement uses TRBV2 and TRBJ1-1, with 8 bases lining up with TRBD1. The CDR3 length is 13 residues. Germline assignment: CDR1 SNHLY and CDR2 FYNNEI. Trimming took 6 bases from V and 4 from J; bases not matched to a gene: 4. The CDR3 spells CASRDRAGTEAFF. The CDR3 bases are TGTGCCAGCAGGGACAGGGCGGGCACTGAAGCTTTCTTT. Looking up the rest from reference TRBV2 and TRBJ1-1 gives the full variable domain: EPEVTQTPSHQVTQMGQEVILRCVPISNHLYFYWYRQILGQKVEFLVSFYNNEISEKSEIFDDQFSVERPDGSNFTLKIRSTKLEDSAMYFCASRDRAGTEAFFGQGTRLTVV.

The rearrangement links TRBV12-1 to TRBJ2-1; the table calls TRBD1, which could not be checked here. TRBV12-1 is deemed a pseudogene. This CDR3 has 11 amino acids. The CDR3 loop reads CASSTGNEQFF. The CDR3 DNA reads TGTGCCAGCAGCACAGGGAATGAGCAGTTCTTC.

The chain joins TRBV19 to TRBJ2-1; D is perhaps TRBD1 (5 bases). The germline gives CDR1 LNHDA, CDR2 SQIVND (reference sequence). The CDR3 has 16 amino acids. Trimming left V 8 bases short and J 1 base short, with 18 bases between. CDR3 sequence: CASARLGAGSYNEQFF. In nucleotides, the CDR3 is TGTGCCAGTGCGCGCTTAGGGGCAGGATCCTACAATGAGCAGTTCTTC.

CDR3 protein: CASQGQGGQPQHF. CDR3 DNA sequence: TGTGCCAGCCAGGGACAGGGTGGGCAGCCCCAGCATTTT. The rearrangement links TRBV6-5 to TRBJ1-5; 9 bases fit TRBD1. J gave up 7 bases and V 8 bases, and 6 bases lay outside the gene matches. Germline loops: CDR1 MNHEY, CDR2 SVGAGI. The CDR3 is 13 amino acids.

The chain is built from TRBV7-9 and TRBJ1-5; maybe TRBD1 (5 bases). CDR1 is SEHNR and CDR2 is FQNEAQ in the germline V gene (reference sequence). This CDR3 is 14 amino acids long. The ends were cut back, 5 bases at V and 7 bases at J, with 15 bases in the middle. The CDR3 is CASSAGGAGQPQHF. CDR3 nucleotide sequence: TGTGCCAGCAGCGCAGGAGGGGCAGGGCAGCCCCAGCATTTT.

The rearrangement uses TRBV24-1 and TRBJ2-5, with 8 nucleotides matching TRBD1. V trimming: 4 bases; J trimming: 5 bases; junction bases outside the gene matches: 8. This CDR3 contains 15 residues. Germline V gives CDR1 KGHDR, CDR2 SFDVKD. For the CDR3, the DNA is TGTGCCACCAGTGACCCGACAGGGGCAGGGGAGACCCAGTACTTC. Encoded protein: CATSDPTGAGETQYF.

This clone appeared a few times. The chain links TRBV15 to TRBJ2-4, with 7 bases identical to TRBD1. The CDR3 is made up of 16 amino acids. The V segment lost 3 bases and the J segment 5 bases; nucleotides outside the gene matches: 10. In germline, CDR1 is LNHNV, CDR2 YYDKDF (reference sequence). The CDR3 is CATSRPQGNIQNIQYF. The CDR3 bases are TGTGCCACCAGCAGGCCACAGGGGAACATACAAAACATTCAGTACTTC.

The chain is built from TRBV27 and TRBJ1-4; the D is unclear. The V end was cut by 10 bases, the J end by 0 bases, with 21 bases between. Germline V CDR1 and CDR2: MNHEY, SMNVEV (reference sequence). The CDR3 loop spans 17 amino acids. CDR3 in amino acids: CAKQIEGGNATNEKLFF. CDR3 sequence (DNA): TGTGCCAAACAGATCGAAGGAGGGAACGCAACTAATGAAAAACTGTTTTTT. Filled out from reference TRBV27 and TRBJ1-4, the complete variable domain reads EAQVTQNPRYLITVTGKKLTVTCSQNMNHEYMSWYRQDPGLGLRQIYYSMNVEVTDKGDVPEGYKVSRKEKRNFPLILESPSPNQTSLYFCAKQIEGGNATNEKLFFGSGTQLSVL.

In its sample, this clone was seen a few times. This chain joins TRBV30 and TRBJ2-7; D possibly corresponds to TRBD2 (5 bases). The germline CDR1 and CDR2 sequences are GTSNPN and SVGIG (reference sequence). This CDR3 contains 14 residues. V was pared by 0 bases and J by 4 bases, with 13 bases between. The CDR3 region is CAWSVKGEFYEQYF. Written as DNA, the CDR3 is TGTGCCTGGAGTGTTAAGGGAGAGTTTTACGAGCAGTACTTC. The whole variable domain, filled in from reference TRBV30 and TRBJ2-7, reads SQTIHQWPATLVQPVGSPLSLECTVEGTSNPNLYWYRQAAGRGLQLLFYSVGIGQISSEVPQNLSASRPQDRQFILSSKKLLLSDSGFYLCAWSVKGEFYEQYFGPGTRLTVT.

This clone was found once. V is TRBV7-2 and J is TRBJ2-3; D may be TRBD1 (5 bases). The CDR3 loop spans 12 amino acids. The germline CDR1 and CDR2 sequences are SGHTA and FQGNSA. The V gene lost 3 bases and the J gene lost 10 bases, with 11 bases spanning the gap. The CDR3 DNA is TGTGCCAGCAGCTTGGGGCGCCTCCCGCAGTATTTT. Protein: CASSLGRLPQYF.

The genes are TRBV13 and TRBJ1-1; D is perhaps TRBD1 (6 bases). V was trimmed by 1 base and J by 1 base, leaving 7 bases between them. The germline V gene encodes CDR1 PRHDT and CDR2 FYEKMQ (reference sequence). CDR3 length: 14 amino acids. The CDR3 DNA follows: TGTGCCAGCAGCTTAGACAGGGCGAACACTGAAGCTTTCTTT. Translated: CASSLDRANTEAFF. Based on the CDR3 plus reference TRBV13 and TRBJ1-1, the full variable domain is AAGVIQSPRHLIKEKRETATLKCYPIPRHDTVYWYQQGPGQDPQFLISFYEKMQSDKGSIPDRFSAQQFSDYHSELNMSSLELGDSALYFCASSLDRANTEAFFGQGTRLTVV.

The chain links TRBV7-9 to TRBJ1-3; 8 bases match TRBD1. With V trimmed by 5 bases and J by 0 bases, 6 bases remained unmatched. Germline V gene data show CDR1 as SEHNR and CDR2 as FQNEAQ (reference sequence). This CDR3 is 16 amino acids long. In DNA, the CDR3 is TGTGCCAGCAGCCTAACCAGGGGGCTCTCTGGAAACACCATATATTTT. Its protein product is CASSLTRGLSGNTIYF.

This chain links TRBV2 with TRBJ2-3; D uncertain. Deletions cut 4 bases from V and 2 bases from J, with 13 bases between. The CDR3 is 15 amino acids. Per germline, CDR1 SNHLY and CDR2 FYNNEI. CDR3 nucleotides: TGTGCCAGCAGTGTAGGTGGGCCTAACACAGATACGCAGTATTTT. This codes for CASSVGGPNTDTQYF.

The chain has TRBV5-1 and TRBJ2-1; 13 bases match TRBD2. Germline-derived CDR1 and CDR2 are SGHRS and YFSETQ. The CDR3 has 18 amino acids. Losses at the gene ends were 0 bases for V and 5 bases for J; bases not matched to a gene: 8. CDR3 DNA: TGCGCCAGCAGCTTGGATGGACTAGCGGGAGTCGGCGACAATGAGCAGTTCTTC. Its protein product is CASSLDGLAGVGDNEQFF.

The rearrangement joins TRBV11-2 to TRBJ1-1; 12 bases agree with TRBD1. J gave up 8 bases and V 5 bases, and 9 bases lay outside the gene matches. Germline V CDR1 and CDR2: SGHAT, FQNNGV. This CDR3 spans 15 amino acids. The DNA of the CDR3 is TGTGCCAGCAGCAGGGGACAGGGGGCCCGGGGGGAAGCTTTCTTT. Protein: CASSRGQGARGEAFF.

V and J are TRBV14 and TRBJ1-1; D gene uncertain. V gave up 5 bases and J gave up 6 bases, with 13 bases separating them. Germline CDR1 reads SGHDN; CDR2 reads FVKESK. The CDR3 has 13 amino acids. In nucleotides, the CDR3 is TGTGCCAGCAGCTTGCCCGGAGGCTCTGAAGCTTTCTTT. This gives the protein CASSLPGGSEAFF.

The V call is TRBV7-6, the J call TRBJ2-1; 8 nucleotides agree with TRBD2. In germline, CDR1 is SGHVS, CDR2 FNYEAQ. V lost 4 bases to trimming and J lost 5 bases; unmatched junction nucleotides: 7. The CDR3 loop spans 15 amino acids. This chain's CDR3 is CASSSPGLGDNEQFF. CDR3 bases: TGTGCCAGCAGCTCACCGGGACTAGGAGACAATGAGCAGTTCTTC.

The chain carries TRBV6-2 or TRBV6-3 and TRBJ2-7; D is uncertain. CDR3 size: 14 residues. V was shortened by 0 bases and J by 1 base, with 7 bases between the two germline ends. Germline assignment: CDR1 MNHEY and CDR2 SVGEGT. CDR3 in DNA: TGTGCCAGCAGTTACTCGTCTAAATCCTACGAGCAGTACTTC. Its protein product is CASSYSSKSYEQYF.

The chain carries TRBV19 and TRBJ1-5; D gene ambiguous. Germline CDR1 reads LNHDA; CDR2 reads SQIVND (reference sequence). Trimming took 1 base from V and 0 from J, leaving 7 bases between them. This CDR3 has 15 amino acids. CDR3 sequence (DNA): TGTGCCAGTAGTATAGGGCCTTATAGCAATCAGCCCCAGCATTTT. Protein: CASSIGPYSNQPQHF.

The chain links TRBV6-5 to TRBJ2-7; 7 positions agree with TRBD1. V gave up 11 bases and J gave up 2 bases; unmatched junction bases: 15. The CDR3 consists of 15 residues. CDR1 is MNHEY and CDR2 is SVGAGI in the germline V gene. This CDR3 reads CASSPPTGLAYEQYF. CDR3 DNA: TGTGCCTCAAGCCCCCCGACAGGGCTTGCCTACGAGCAGTACTTC.

This chain connects TRBV7-9 to TRBJ1-5; 7 nucleotides line up with TRBD1. The CDR3 is made up of 14 amino acids. Germline V lookup: CDR1 SEHNR, CDR2 FQNEAQ (reference sequence). With V trimmed by 6 bases and J by 2 bases, 4 bases remained unmatched. The DNA for the CDR3 is TGTGCCAGCAGTCTCGACAGGGGCAATCAGCCCCAGCATTTT. Encoded protein: CASSLDRGNQPQHF.

V gene TRBV6-5 combines with J gene TRBJ1-1; D remains ambiguous. In germline, CDR1 is MNHEY, CDR2 SVGAGI. Trimming removed 5 bases from V and 4 bases from J, with 11 bases in between. This CDR3 is 13 amino acids long. The CDR3 region is CASSLEGLTEAFF. The CDR3, as DNA: TGTGCCAGCAGTCTGGAGGGCCTCACTGAAGCTTTCTTT.

This chain links TRBV5-1 with TRBJ1-1, with D possibly TRBD1 on 6 matching bases. Looked up from germline, CDR1 is SGHRS and CDR2 is YFSETQ. V lost 0 bases and J lost 1, with 10 bases in between. The CDR3 runs 15 residues. The CDR3 DNA reads TGCGCCAGCAGCTTGGGGACAGTTCCGAACACTGAAGCTTTCTTT. It is translated as CASSLGTVPNTEAFF.

A word on this clone: In the same sample, other DNA sequences code for this CDR3. The chain's CDR3 is CASSLRENTEAFF. CDR3 DNA: TGTGCCAGCAGTTTACGGGAGAACACTGAAGCTTTCTTT. V is TRBV27 and J is TRBJ1-1; D gene ambiguous. The germline V gene has CDR1 MNHEY and CDR2 SMNVEV (reference sequence). Trimming stripped 2 bases from V and 1 base from J, with 5 bases between. This CDR3 has 13 residues.